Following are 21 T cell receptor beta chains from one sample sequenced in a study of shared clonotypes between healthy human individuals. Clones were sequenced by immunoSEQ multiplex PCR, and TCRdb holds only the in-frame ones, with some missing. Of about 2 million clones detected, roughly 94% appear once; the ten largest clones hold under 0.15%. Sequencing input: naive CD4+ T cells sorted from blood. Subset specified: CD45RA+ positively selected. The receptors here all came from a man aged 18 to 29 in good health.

CDR3 coding DNA: TGTGCCACCAGCCGAGGGCCTGGCGCCTCCACAGATACGCAGTATTTT. Its protein product is CATSRGPGASTDTQYF. V is TRBV15 and J is TRBJ2-3; maybe TRBD2 (5 bases). Germline assignment: CDR1 LNHNV and CDR2 YYDKDF (reference sequence). V shed 5 bases and J shed 2 bases, with 17 bases lying between them. This CDR3 region has 16 residues.

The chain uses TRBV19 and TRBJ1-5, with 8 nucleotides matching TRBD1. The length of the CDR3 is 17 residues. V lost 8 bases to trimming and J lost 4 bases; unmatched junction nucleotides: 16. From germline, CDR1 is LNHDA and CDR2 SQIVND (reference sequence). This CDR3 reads CASGFSTGELRNQPQHF. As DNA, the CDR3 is TGTGCCAGTGGCTTTTCGACAGGGGAATTAAGAAATCAGCCCCAGCATTTT.

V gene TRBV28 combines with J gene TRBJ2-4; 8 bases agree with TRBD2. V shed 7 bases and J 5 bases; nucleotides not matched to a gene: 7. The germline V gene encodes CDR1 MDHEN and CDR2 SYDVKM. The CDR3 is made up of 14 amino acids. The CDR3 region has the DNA TGTGCCAGCACGGGGGGGGAACCCCAAAACATTCAGTACTTC. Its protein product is CASTGGEPQNIQYF. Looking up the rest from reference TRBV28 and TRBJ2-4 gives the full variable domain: DVKVTQSSRYLVKRTGEKVFLECVQDMDHENMFWYRQDPGLGLRLIYFSYDVKMKEKGDIPEGYSVSREKKERFSLILESASTNQTSMYLCASTGGEPQNIQYFGAGTRLSVL.

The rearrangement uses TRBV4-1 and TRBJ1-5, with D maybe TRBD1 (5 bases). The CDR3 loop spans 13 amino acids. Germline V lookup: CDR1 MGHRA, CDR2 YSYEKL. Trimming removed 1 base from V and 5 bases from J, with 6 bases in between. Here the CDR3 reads CASSQAGYQPQHF. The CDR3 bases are TGCGCCAGCAGCCAAGCAGGGTATCAGCCCCAGCATTTT.

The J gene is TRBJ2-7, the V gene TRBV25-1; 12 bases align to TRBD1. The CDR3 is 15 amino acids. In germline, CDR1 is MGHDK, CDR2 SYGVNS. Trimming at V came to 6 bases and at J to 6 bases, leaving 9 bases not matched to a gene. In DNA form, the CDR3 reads TGTGCCAGCAGCCAACCCGGGACAGGGGGCGTCGAGCAGTACTTC. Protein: CASSQPGTGGVEQYF.

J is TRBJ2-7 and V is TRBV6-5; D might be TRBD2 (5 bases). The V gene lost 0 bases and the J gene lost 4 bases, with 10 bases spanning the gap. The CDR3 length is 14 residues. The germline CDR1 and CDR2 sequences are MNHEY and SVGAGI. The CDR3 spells CASSYSRSGYEQYF. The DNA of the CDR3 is TGTGCCAGCAGTTACTCGAGGTCGGGGTACGAGCAGTACTTC.

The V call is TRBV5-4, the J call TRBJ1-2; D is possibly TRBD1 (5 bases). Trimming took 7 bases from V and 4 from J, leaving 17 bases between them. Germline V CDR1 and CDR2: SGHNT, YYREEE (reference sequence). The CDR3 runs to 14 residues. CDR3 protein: CASGSGTPAYGYTF. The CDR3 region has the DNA TGTGCCAGCGGCTCGGGGACTCCAGCCTATGGCTACACCTTC.

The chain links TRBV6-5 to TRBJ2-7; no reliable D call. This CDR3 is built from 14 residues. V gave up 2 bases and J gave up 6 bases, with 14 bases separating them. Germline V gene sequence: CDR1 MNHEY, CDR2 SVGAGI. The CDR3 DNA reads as TGTGCCAGCAGTTACGAGAACGGGCCTGTCGAGCAGTACTTC. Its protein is CASSYENGPVEQYF.

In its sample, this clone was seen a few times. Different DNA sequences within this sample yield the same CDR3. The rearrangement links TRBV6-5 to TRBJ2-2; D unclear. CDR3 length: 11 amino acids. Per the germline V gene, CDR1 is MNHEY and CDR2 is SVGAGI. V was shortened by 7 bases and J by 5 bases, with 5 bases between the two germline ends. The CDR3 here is CASTRTGELFF. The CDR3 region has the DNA TGTGCCAGCACCAGAACCGGGGAGCTGTTTTTT.

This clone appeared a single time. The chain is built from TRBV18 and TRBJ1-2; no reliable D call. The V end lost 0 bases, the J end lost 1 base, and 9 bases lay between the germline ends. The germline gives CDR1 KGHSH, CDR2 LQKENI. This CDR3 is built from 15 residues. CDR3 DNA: TGTGCCAGCTCACCACCTGTGACGGGTAACTATGGCTACACCTTC. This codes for CASSPPVTGNYGYTF.

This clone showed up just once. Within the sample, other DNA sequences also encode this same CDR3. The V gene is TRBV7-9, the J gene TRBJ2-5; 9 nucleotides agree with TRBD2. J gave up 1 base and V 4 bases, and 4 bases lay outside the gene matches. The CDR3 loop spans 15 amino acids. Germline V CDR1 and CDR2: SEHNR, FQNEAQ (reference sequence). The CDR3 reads CASSSGLARQETQYF. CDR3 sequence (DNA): TGTGCCAGCAGCTCGGGACTAGCACGCCAAGAGACCCAGTACTTC.

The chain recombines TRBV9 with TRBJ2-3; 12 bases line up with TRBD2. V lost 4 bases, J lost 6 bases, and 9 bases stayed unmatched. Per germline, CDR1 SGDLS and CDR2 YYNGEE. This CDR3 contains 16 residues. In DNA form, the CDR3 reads TGTGCCAGCAGCCCGCCACTAGCGGGGGGAGTGGATACGCAGTATTTT. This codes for CASSPPLAGGVDTQYF.

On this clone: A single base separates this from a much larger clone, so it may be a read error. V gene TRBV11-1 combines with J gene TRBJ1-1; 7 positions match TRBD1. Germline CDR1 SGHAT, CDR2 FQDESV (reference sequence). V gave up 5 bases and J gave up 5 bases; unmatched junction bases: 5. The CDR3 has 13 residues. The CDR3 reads CASSQTGVTEAFF. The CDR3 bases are TGTGCCAGCAGCCAAACAGGGGTTACTGAAGCTTTCTTT.

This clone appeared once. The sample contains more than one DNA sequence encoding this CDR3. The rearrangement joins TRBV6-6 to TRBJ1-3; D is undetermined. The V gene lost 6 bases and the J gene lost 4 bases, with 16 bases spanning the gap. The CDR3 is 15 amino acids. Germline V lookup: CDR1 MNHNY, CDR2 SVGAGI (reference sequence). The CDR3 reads CASSYAGSSGNTIYF. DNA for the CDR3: TGTGCCAGCAGCTACGCCGGGTCGTCGGGAAACACCATATATTTT.

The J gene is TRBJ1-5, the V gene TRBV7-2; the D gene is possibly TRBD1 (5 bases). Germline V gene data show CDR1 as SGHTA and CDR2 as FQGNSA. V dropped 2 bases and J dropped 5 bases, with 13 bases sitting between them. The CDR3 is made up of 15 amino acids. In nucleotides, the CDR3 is TGTGCCAGCAGCTTATCTACAGGCTTCTATCAGCCCCAGCATTTT. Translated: CASSLSTGFYQPQHF.

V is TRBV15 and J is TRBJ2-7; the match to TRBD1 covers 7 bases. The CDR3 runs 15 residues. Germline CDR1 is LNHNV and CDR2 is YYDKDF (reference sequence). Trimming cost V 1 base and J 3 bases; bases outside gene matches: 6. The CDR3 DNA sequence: TGTGCCACCAGCAGAGGAAGACAGGGAAGCTACGAGCAGTACTTC. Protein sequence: CATSRGRQGSYEQYF.

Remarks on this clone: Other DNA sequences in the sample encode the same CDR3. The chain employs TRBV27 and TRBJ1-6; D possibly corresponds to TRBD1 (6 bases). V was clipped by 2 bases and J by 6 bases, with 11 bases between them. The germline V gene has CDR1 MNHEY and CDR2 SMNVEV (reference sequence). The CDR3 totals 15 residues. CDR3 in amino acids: CASSLRGAGNSPLHF. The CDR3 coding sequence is TGTGCCAGCAGTTTAAGGGGGGCAGGTAATTCACCCCTCCACTTT.

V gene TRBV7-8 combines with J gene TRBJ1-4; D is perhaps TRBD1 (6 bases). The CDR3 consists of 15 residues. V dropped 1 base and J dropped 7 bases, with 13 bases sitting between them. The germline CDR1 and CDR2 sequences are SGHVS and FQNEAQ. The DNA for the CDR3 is TGTGCCAGCAGCTTAGTAGGAGGGGGAGGTGAAAAACTGTTTTTT. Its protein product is CASSLVGGGGEKLFF.

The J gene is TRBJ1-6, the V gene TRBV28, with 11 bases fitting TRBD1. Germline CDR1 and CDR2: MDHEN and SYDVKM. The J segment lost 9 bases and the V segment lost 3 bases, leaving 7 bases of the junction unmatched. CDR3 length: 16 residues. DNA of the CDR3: TGTGCCAGCAGTTTCGGGGACAGGGGGATGTTTTCACCCCTCCACTTT. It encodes CASSFGDRGMFSPLHF. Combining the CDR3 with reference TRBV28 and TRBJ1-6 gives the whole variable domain DVKVTQSSRYLVKRTGEKVFLECVQDMDHENMFWYRQDPGLGLRLIYFSYDVKMKEKGDIPEGYSVSREKKERFSLILESASTNQTSMYLCASSFGDRGMFSPLHFGNGTRLTVT.

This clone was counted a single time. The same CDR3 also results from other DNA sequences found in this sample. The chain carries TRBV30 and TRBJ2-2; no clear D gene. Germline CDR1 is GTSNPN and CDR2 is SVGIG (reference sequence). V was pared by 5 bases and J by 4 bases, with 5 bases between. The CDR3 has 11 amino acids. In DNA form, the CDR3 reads TGTGCCTGGGGCCTCACCGGGGAGCTGTTTTTT. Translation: CAWGLTGELFF.

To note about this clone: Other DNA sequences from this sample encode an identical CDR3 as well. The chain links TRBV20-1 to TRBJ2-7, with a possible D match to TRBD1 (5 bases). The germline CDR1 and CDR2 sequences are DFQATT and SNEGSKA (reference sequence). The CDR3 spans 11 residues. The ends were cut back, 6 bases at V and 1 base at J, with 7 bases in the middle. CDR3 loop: CSARVSYEQYF. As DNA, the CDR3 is TGCAGTGCCAGGGTTTCCTACGAGCAGTACTTC.